These T cell receptor beta chains were read from a single sample in a study of T cells after yellow fever vaccination. MiXCR was run by TCRdb on the 5' RACE reads, yielding one entry per CDR3 protein. The data hold some 320,000 distinct CDR3 sequences, with 3.5% to 5% observed a single time. This material consisted of PBMCs, taken 15 days after the yellow fever booster vaccination. These receptor sequences come from a man between 18 and 29 years old who received the YFV17D yellow fever vaccine. Both conserved end residues are part of each CDR3. D genes are given only for firm matches. The size field is filled for only some rows; it gives once, few, many or a size class.

TRBJ1-1,TRBV12-3/TRBV12-4,NA,NA,CASSHRGGTEAFF,TGTGCCAGCAGCCACCGGGGGGGCACTGAAGCTTTCTTT
TRBJ2-5,TRBV7-2,many,NA,CASSLGRETQYF,TGTGCCAGCAGCTTAGGTCGGGAGACCCAGTACTTC
TRBJ2-4,TRBV7-2,many,TRBD1,CASSPPRDRDILAKNIQYF,TGTGCCAGCAGCCCCCCCCGGGACAGGGATATTTTAGCCAAAAACATTCAGTACTTC
TRBJ2-2,TRBV6-4,many,TRBD2,CASSTSGSGELFF,TGTGCCAGCAGTACTAGCGGGAGCGGGGAGCTGTTTTTT
TRBJ2-1,TRBV24-1,few,TRBD2,CATSDYAGGSDYNEQFF,TGTGCCACCAGTGATTACGCGGGGGGTTCGGATTACAATGAGCAGTTCTTC
TRBJ2-3,TRBV3-1,many,NA,CASSPTRGHTDTQYF,TGTGCCAGCAGCCCCACACGGGGGCACACAGATACGCAGTATTTT
TRBJ2-5,TRBV5-1,many,NA,CASSWDTQETQYF,TGCGCCAGCAGCTGGGACACGCAAGAGACCCAGTACTTC
TRBJ2-3,TRBV27,many,NA,CASRMGRRTDTQYF,TGTGCCAGCAGGATGGGCAGGAGGACAGATACGCAGTATTTT
TRBJ1-4,TRBV15,NA,NA,CATSTTRRTNEKLFF,TGTGCCACCAGCACAACCCGACGGACTAATGAAAAACTGTTTTTT
TRBJ1-3,TRBV7-2,few,TRBD1,CASSRMGQISGTIYF,TGTGCCAGCAGCCGCATGGGACAGATTAGCGGCACCATATATTTT
TRBJ1-6,TRBV4-3,few,NA,CASSQVLGQPYNSPLHF,TGCGCCAGCAGCCAAGTCTTAGGGCAGCCCTATAATTCACCCCTCCACTTT
TRBJ2-1,TRBV4-2,NA,TRBD2,CASSQDGSGGFYNEQFF,TGTGCCAGCAGCCAAGATGGTAGCGGGGGGTTCTACAATGAGCAGTTCTTC
TRBJ2-5,TRBV11-2,few,TRBD2,CASSLGGTRGGQETQYF,TGTGCCAGCAGCCTCGGGGGGACTAGGGGGGGCCAAGAGACCCAGTACTTC
TRBJ2-5,TRBV10-3,many,NA,CAISDGGQETQYF,TGTGCCATCAGTGACGGCGGACAAGAGACCCAGTACTTC
TRBJ2-7,TRBV6-5,many,NA,CASSYLPPLTVRNSYEQYF,TGTGCCAGCAGTTACCTTCCCCCATTGACCGTCCGGAACTCCTACGAGCAGTACTTC
TRBJ2-2,TRBV4-2,few,TRBD2,CASSLLGTSGPNTGELFF,TGTGCCAGCAGCCTATTAGGGACTAGCGGGCCTAACACCGGGGAGCTGTTTTTT
TRBJ2-5,TRBV7-8,few,TRBD2,CASSWPGGGEETQYF,TGTGCCAGCAGCTGGCCAGGTGGGGGGGAAGAGACCCAGTACTTC
TRBJ2-3,TRBV24-1,once,NA,CATSDVGGRDTDTQYF,TGTGCCACCAGTGATGTCGGGGGGCGGGACACAGATACGCAGTATTTT
TRBJ2-1,TRBV28,few,TRBD2,CASSPVLSGGDIEQFF,TGTGCCAGCAGCCCCGTTCTTAGCGGGGGGGATATTGAGCAGTTCTTC
TRBJ2-3,TRBV7-8,many,TRBD1,CASTELGGADTQYF,TGTGCCAGCACCGAACTAGGGGGCGCGGATACGCAGTATTTT
TRBJ2-3,TRBV5-5,many,NA,CASSMAGYTDTQYF,TGTGCCAGCAGCATGGCCGGATACACAGATACGCAGTATTTT
TRBJ1-4,TRBV4-1,many,NA,CASSQNTSPGPEKKLFF,TGCGCCAGCAGCCAAAACACCTCGCCGGGCCCGGAGAAAAAACTGTTTTTT
TRBJ2-1,TRBV4-1,many,NA,CASTFQVGMTTYNEQFF,TGCGCCAGCACTTTCCAGGTCGGTATGACGACGTACAATGAGCAGTTCTTC
TRBJ2-1,TRBV6-5,many,NA,CASSFSGRTYNEQFF,TGTGCCAGCAGTTTCTCAGGAAGAACTTACAATGAGCAGTTCTTC
TRBJ2-2,TRBV6-1,few,NA,CASRAGTFVSVPGELFF,TGTGCCAGCAGAGCCGGGACTTTCGTCTCCGTACCCGGGGAGCTGTTTTTT
TRBJ1-1,TRBV28,NA,NA,CASRRADRKGTEAFF,TGTGCCAGCAGGCGGGCGGATAGAAAGGGGACTGAAGCTTTCTTT
TRBJ2-5,TRBV6-5,few,TRBD2,CASSHLAGIPETQYF,TGTGCCAGCAGTCACCTAGCGGGGATCCCAGAGACCCAGTACTTC
TRBJ1-5,TRBV5-5,few,NA,CASSFGGMHQPQHF,TGTGCCAGCAGCTTCGGGGGGATGCATCAGCCCCAGCATTTT
TRBJ1-6,TRBV20-1,many,NA,CSARGGSHNSPLHF,TGCAGTGCTAGAGGCGGGTCGCATAATTCACCCCTCCACTTT
TRBJ2-3,TRBV20-1,many,TRBD2,CSGAGGKDTQYF,TGCAGTGGTGCGGGGGGCAAAGATACGCAGTATTTT
TRBJ2-7,TRBV29-1,many,NA,CSARQHYEQYF,TGCAGCGCTAGACAGCACTACGAGCAGTACTTC
TRBJ2-3,TRBV5-1,many,TRBD1,CASSSLTGGADTQYF,TGCGCCAGCAGCTCCCTGACAGGGGGCGCAGATACGCAGTATTTT
TRBJ1-3,TRBV7-9,NA,NA,CASSFGPGTEEGAGNTIYF,TGTGCCAGCAGCTTTGGGCCCGGGACGGAGGAGGGAGCTGGAAACACCATATATTTT
TRBJ2-2,TRBV7-9,NA,NA,CASRAGGAGELFF,TGTGCCAGCAGGGCAGGAGGGGCCGGGGAGCTGTTTTTT
TRBJ1-4,TRBV9,many,NA,CASSPINGEKLFF,TGTGCCAGCAGCCCGATAAACGGGGAAAAACTGTTTTTT
TRBJ1-1,TRBV7-2,many,NA,CASSRAGGENTEAFF,TGTGCCAGCAGCCGAGCGGGGGGGGAGAACACTGAAGCTTTCTTT
TRBJ1-4,TRBV6-4,few,TRBD1,CASSSTGGERNEKLFF,TGTGCCAGCAGTTCGACAGGGGGCGAGAGAAATGAAAAACTGTTTTTT
TRBJ1-5,TRBV6-2/TRBV6-3,NA,TRBD1,CASSPLDRDSQHF,TGTGCCAGCAGTCCTCTAGACCGGGACAGCCAGCATTTT
TRBJ1-1,TRBV9,many,TRBD1,CASSGGQGRTEAFF,TGTGCCAGCAGCGGGGGACAGGGCCGAACTGAAGCTTTCTTT
TRBJ1-5,TRBV12-3/TRBV12-4,few,NA,CASSPKVNQPQHF,TGTGCCAGCAGTCCTAAAGTTAATCAGCCCCAGCATTTT
TRBJ1-5,TRBV5-5,many,NA,CASSLVEEGLGHF,TGTGCCAGCAGCTTGGTGGAAGAAGGGTTAGGGCATTTT